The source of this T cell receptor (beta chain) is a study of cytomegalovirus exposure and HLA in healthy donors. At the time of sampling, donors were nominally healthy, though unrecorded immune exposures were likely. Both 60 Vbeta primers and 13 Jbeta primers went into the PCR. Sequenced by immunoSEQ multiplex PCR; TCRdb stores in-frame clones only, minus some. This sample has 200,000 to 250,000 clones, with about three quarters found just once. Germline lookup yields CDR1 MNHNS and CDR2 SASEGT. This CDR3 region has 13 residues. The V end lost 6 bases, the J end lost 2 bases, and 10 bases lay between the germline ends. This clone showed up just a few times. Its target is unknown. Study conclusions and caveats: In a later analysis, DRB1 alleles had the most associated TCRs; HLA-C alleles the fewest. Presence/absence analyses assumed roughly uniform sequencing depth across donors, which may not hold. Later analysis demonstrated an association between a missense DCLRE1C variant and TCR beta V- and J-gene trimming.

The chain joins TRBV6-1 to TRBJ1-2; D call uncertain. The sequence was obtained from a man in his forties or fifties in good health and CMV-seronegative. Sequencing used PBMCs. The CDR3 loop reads CASSPRENYGYTF. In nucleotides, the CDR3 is TGTGCCAGCAGCCCCCGGGAGAACTATGGCTACACCTTC.